The 28 T cell receptor beta chains presented below share a single source sample, sequenced in a study of breast tumors, draining lymph nodes, adjacent tissues. TCRdb analysed the multiplex PCR reads with MiXCR anew, one entry per CDR3 protein. This table has around 190,000 distinct CDR3 sequences, 33% appearing once. The lymph nodes were axillary draining lymph nodes from breast cancer patients. The sequencing sample was made of axillary lymph node tissue. All receptors derive from a female donor with breast cancer. Some clones in this sample may be carry-over from other donors' samples.

Details on this clonotype: A much larger clone lies a single base off, so this may be a read error. The rearrangement links TRBV20-1 to TRBJ2-5; 11 positions match TRBD2. The CDR3 is 16 amino acids. In germline, CDR1 is DFQATT, CDR2 SNEGSKA (reference sequence). J was trimmed by 4 bases and V by 0 bases; bases with no gene match: 7. The CDR3 DNA reads TGCAGTGCTAGAGATCCGACTAGCGGGGCTCCAGAGACCCAGTACTTC. This sequence encodes CSARDPTSGAPETQYF.

In its sample, this clonotype was seen many times. The CDR3 sequence is CSARGHLLSGANVLTF. DNA for the CDR3: TGCAGTGCTAGAGGACATCTCCTCTCTGGGGCCAACGTCCTGACTTTC. J is TRBJ2-6 and V is TRBV20-1, with D hard to call. V gave up 1 base and J gave up 0 bases, with 10 bases separating them. This CDR3 contains 16 residues. The V gene's germline CDR1 is DFQATT and CDR2 SNEGSKA (reference sequence).

This clonotype has just one count. The CDR3 does not close with the conserved phenylalanine or tryptophan, likely indicating a read error. This chain connects TRBV5-5 to TRBJ2-5; D is perhaps TRBD1 (6 bases). Germline V gene sequence: CDR1 SGHKS, CDR2 YYEKEE (reference sequence). V gave up 4 bases and J gave up 5 bases, with 15 bases separating them. The CDR3 is made up of 14 amino acids. The CDR3 is CASSPPQGRETQYS. The CDR3 nucleotides read TGTGCCAGCAGCCCCCCTCAGGGGCGGGAGACCCAGTACTCC.

V usage is TRBV6-6 and J usage is TRBJ2-2, with TRBD1 matching 7 bases. V shed 4 bases, J shed 3 bases, and the junction held 20 bases outside the gene matches. The CDR3 consists of 20 residues. CDR1 and CDR2 from the germline V gene are MNHNY and SVGAGI (reference sequence). The CDR3 region is CASSWDRDRANYGYTGELFF. CDR3 bases: TGTGCCAGCAGTTGGGACCGGGACAGAGCCAACTATGGCTACACCGGGGAGCTGTTTTTT.

The chain's CDR3 is CASSPHLAGWNEQYF. The CDR3 nucleotides are TGTGCCAGCAGCCCCCATTTAGCGGGATGGAACGAGCAGTACTTC. The chain carries TRBV7-6 and TRBJ2-7; TRBD2 aligns across 8 bases. J lost 5 bases, V lost 5 bases, and 11 bases had no gene match. Germline loops: CDR1 SGHVS, CDR2 FNYEAQ. CDR3 length equals 15 residues.

There are many counts of this clonotype. The chain recombines TRBV5-1 with TRBJ2-2, with D uncertain. The CDR3 is 15 amino acids. Germline loops: CDR1 SGHRS, CDR2 YFSETQ. The ends were cut back, 0 bases at V and 4 bases at J, with 10 bases in the middle. The CDR3 DNA reads as TGCGCCAGCAGCTTGGGTGCATTCGGCACCGGGGAGCTGTTTTTT. It translates to CASSLGAFGTGELFF.

This chain uses TRBV4-1 with TRBJ1-4; 7 bases fit TRBD1. The CDR3 has 14 residues. Germline CDR1 MGHRA, CDR2 YSYEKL. V trimming: 6 bases; J trimming: 7 bases; junction bases outside the gene matches: 8. The DNA of the CDR3 is TGCGCCAGCAGTCGACAGGGTAGGGGTGAAAAACTGTTTTTT. Translation gives CASSRQGRGEKLFF.

The rearrangement joins TRBV5-5 to TRBJ2-2; the D is unclear. This CDR3 spans 16 amino acids. Trimming pared 3 bases from V and 1 base from J, leaving 13 bases between. Germline assignment: CDR1 SGHKS and CDR2 YYEKEE (reference sequence). In DNA form, the CDR3 reads TGTGCCAGCAGCTATGATACCCCCCGGAACACCGGGGAGCTGTTTTTT. Its translation is CASSYDTPRNTGELFF.

This clonotype was counted ten times or more. The chain employs TRBV9 and TRBJ2-2; the D is unclear. Deletions cut 4 bases from V and 3 bases from J, with 13 bases between. This CDR3 spans 15 amino acids. Germline values: CDR1 SGDLS, CDR2 YYNGEE. The CDR3: CASSPSGRHTGELFF. CDR3 bases: TGTGCCAGCAGCCCCTCAGGTCGGCACACCGGGGAGCTGTTTTTT.

In its sample, this clonotype was seen many times. The chain uses TRBV6-5 and TRBJ2-3; 10 bases map to TRBD2. The CDR3 has 15 amino acids. After removal of 5 bases from V and 4 bases from J, the junction contained 6 bases not matched to a gene. CDR1 is MNHEY, CDR2 SVGAGI, per germline. The CDR3 reads CASSPPSGGADTQYF. The CDR3 nucleotides are TGTGCCAGCAGTCCCCCCAGCGGGGGGGCAGATACGCAGTATTTT.

This clonotype appeared many times. The chain is built from TRBV6-2 or TRBV6-3 and TRBJ2-7; 8 nucleotides line up with TRBD1. Germline V lookup: CDR1 MNHEY, CDR2 SVGEGT. The V segment lost 2 bases and the J segment 5 bases; nucleotides outside the gene matches: 5. The CDR3 covers 14 residues. The CDR3 sequence is CASSYEDRVHEQYF. CDR3 DNA sequence: TGTGCCAGCAGTTACGAGGACAGGGTCCACGAGCAGTACTTC.

This clonotype was seen ten or more times. V is TRBV19 and J is TRBJ2-1; 9 nucleotides match TRBD2. With 3 bases clipped from V and 4 bases from J, the junction kept 4 bases outside the gene matches. The CDR3 is made up of 15 amino acids. CDR1 LNHDA and CDR2 SQIVND come from the germline V gene (reference sequence). Here the CDR3 reads CASSIQLAGYNEQFF. The CDR3 DNA reads as TGTGCCAGTAGTATTCAGCTAGCGGGATACAATGAGCAGTTCTTC.

This clonotype was seen only a few times. V usage is TRBV27 and J usage is TRBJ1-5; D call uncertain. The CDR3 has 16 residues. Trimming took 8 bases from V and 3 from J, leaving 20 bases between them. CDR1 is MNHEY, CDR2 SMNVEV, per germline (reference sequence). Here the CDR3 reads CASPGMPLPSNQPQHF. The CDR3 DNA reads TGTGCCAGCCCCGGGATGCCCCTTCCTTCCAATCAGCCCCAGCATTTT.

The V gene is TRBV27, the J gene TRBJ2-5; a possible D gene is TRBD1 (5 bases). Trimming took off 4 bases at V and 3 bases at J, with 15 bases between the two ends. This CDR3 is 15 amino acids long. Germline CDR1 and CDR2: MNHEY and SMNVEV (reference sequence). The CDR3 sequence: CASSSKQESKETQYF. The CDR3 region has the DNA TGTGCCAGCAGTTCTAAACAGGAGTCGAAAGAGACCCAGTACTTC.

The rearrangement uses TRBV19 and TRBJ1-2; D is unclear. Germline V gene sequence: CDR1 LNHDA, CDR2 SQIVND (reference sequence). The CDR3 totals 14 residues. Deletions cut 6 bases from V and 8 bases from J, with 19 bases between. CDR3 DNA: TGTGCCAGTAGGGTCGATAGCGGGAGGGCCGGCTACACCTTC. Its protein product is CASRVDSGRAGYTF. Looking up the rest from reference TRBV19 and TRBJ1-2 gives the full variable domain: DGGITQSPKYLFRKEGQNVTLSCEQNLNHDAMYWYRQDPGQGLRLIYYSQIVNDFQKGDIAEGYSVSREKKESFPLTVTSAQKNPTAFYLCASRVDSGRAGYTFGSGTRLTVV.

This clonotype came up many times. The V gene is TRBV5-1, the J gene TRBJ1-5; D remains ambiguous. Germline CDR1 and CDR2: SGHRS and YFSETQ. The CDR3 extends over 15 amino acids. Trimming removed 4 bases from V and 4 bases from J, with 15 bases in between. The CDR3 sequence is CASSVGGNGNQPQHF. The CDR3 DNA reads as TGCGCCAGCAGCGTAGGAGGGAACGGAAATCAGCCCCAGCATTTT. Drawing the rest from reference TRBV5-1 and TRBJ1-5, the complete variable domain is KAGVTQTPRYLIKTRGQQVTLSCSPISGHRSVSWYQQTPGQGLQFLFEYFSETQRNKGNFPGRFSGRQFSNSRSEMNVSTLELGDSALYLCASSVGGNGNQPQHFGDGTRLSIL.

The V call is TRBV5-1, the J call TRBJ1-1; D is perhaps TRBD1 (5 bases). Trimming left V 0 bases short and J 2 bases short, with 8 bases between. CDR1 SGHRS and CDR2 YFSETQ come from the germline V gene. The CDR3 extends over 14 amino acids. The chain's CDR3 is CASSLDQGNTEAFF. The CDR3 region has the DNA TGCGCCAGCAGCTTGGACCAGGGAAACACTGAAGCTTTCTTT.

This clonotype occurred once. The chain employs TRBV29-1 and TRBJ2-5; TRBD2 matches 11 bases. The V segment lost 1 base and the J segment 2 bases; nucleotides outside the gene matches: 0. Germline assignment: CDR1 SQVTM and CDR2 ANQGSEA. The CDR3 is 14 residues long. This chain's CDR3 is CSVEVAGGQETQYF. The CDR3 bases are TGCAGCGTTGAAGTAGCGGGGGGGCAAGAGACCCAGTACTTC.

This clonotype was seen repeatedly, ten times or more. The chain links TRBV11-2 to TRBJ2-1, with 7 bases aligning to TRBD1. Germline-derived CDR1 and CDR2 are SGHAT and FQNNGV. The CDR3 runs 15 residues. The trim removed 3 bases at V and 5 bases at J, leaving 7 bases unmatched. The CDR3 is CASSFMRGQNNEQFF. The CDR3 DNA is TGTGCCAGCAGCTTCATGAGGGGGCAAAACAATGAGCAGTTCTTC. The full variable domain, completed using reference TRBV11-2 and TRBJ2-1, is EAGVAQSPRYKIIEKRQSVAFWCNPISGHATLYWYQQILGQGPKLLIQFQNNGVVDDSQLPKDRFSAERLKGVDSTLKIQPAKLEDSAVYLCASSFMRGQNNEQFFGPGTRLTVL.

This clonotype has more than one count but fewer than ten. Being one base from a much bigger clone, this may be a read error. This chain connects TRBV9 to TRBJ2-5; TRBD1 aligns across 10 bases. This CDR3 contains 14 residues. Looked up from germline, CDR1 is SGDLS and CDR2 is YYNGEE. CDR3 sequence: CASSPGQGVETQSF. As DNA, the CDR3 is TGTGCCAGCAGCCCTGGACAGGGGGTAGAGACCCAGTCCTTC.

This clonotype has a count of ten or more. The chain recombines TRBV4-1 with TRBJ2-2; D is unresolved. Germline V lookup: CDR1 MGHRA, CDR2 YSYEKL. With 0 bases removed from V and 0 bases from J, the gap between germline ends came to 14 bases. The CDR3 spans 18 residues. CDR3 sequence (DNA): TGCGCCAGCAGCCAAGATCAGCCGGTTTATTCGAACACCGGGGAGCTGTTTTTT. It encodes CASSQDQPVYSNTGELFF.

This clonotype came up a few times. The genes are TRBV3-1 and TRBJ2-2; D remains unclear. This CDR3 spans 15 amino acids. V was shortened by 2 bases and J by 6 bases, with 13 bases between the two germline ends. The germline CDR1 and CDR2 sequences are LGHDT and YNNKEL (reference sequence). In DNA, the CDR3 is TGTGCCAGCAGCCAACAAGCCTCCTCGTCCGGGGAGCTGTTTTTT. This codes for CASSQQASSSGELFF.

In its sample, this clonotype was seen many times. The V gene is TRBV20-1, the J gene TRBJ2-7; the match to TRBD1 covers 7 bases. The CDR3 has 15 amino acids. With 4 bases clipped from V and 0 bases from J, the junction kept 9 bases outside the gene matches. Per the germline V gene, CDR1 is DFQATT and CDR2 is SNEGSKA (reference sequence). CDR3 residues: CSATENPGGSYEQYF. In DNA, the CDR3 is TGCAGTGCTACGGAAAACCCAGGGGGCTCCTACGAGCAGTACTTC.

The sample holds many counts of this clonotype. The chain has TRBV7-6 and TRBJ2-1; perhaps TRBD2 as D (6 bases). Trimming shortened V by 7 bases and J by 9 bases, and 16 bases separated the two germline ends. This CDR3 comprises 13 residues. Germline CDR1 and CDR2: SGHVS and FNYEAQ. CDR3 coding DNA: TGTGCCAGCACCCCCCTTTCCGGGGGTGAGCAGTTCTTC. It codes for CASTPLSGGEQFF.

Comment on this clonotype: A much larger clone differs from this one at a single base, so this may be a read error. The chain couples TRBV12-3 or TRBV12-4 to TRBJ2-1; D ambiguous. CDR3 length: 14 residues. The V gene lost 8 bases and the J gene lost 4 bases, with 15 bases spanning the gap. CDR3 DNA sequence: TGTGCCAGCGCCGGAGTTGCCACTTACAATGAGCAGTTCTTC. Amino acid sequence: CASAGVATYNEQFF.

The rearrangement uses TRBV28 and TRBJ2-7, with 8 bases fitting TRBD2. Germline assignment: CDR1 MDHEN and CDR2 SYDVKM. The CDR3 is 14 amino acids. V shed 4 bases and J 6 bases; nucleotides not matched to a gene: 8. Written as DNA, the CDR3 is TGTGCCAGCAGTTCTAGCGGGTGGTTGGGCGAGCAGTACTTC. Amino acids: CASSSSGWLGEQYF.

This clonotype has ten or more counts. The chain combines TRBV12-3 or TRBV12-4 with TRBJ1-6, with a weak D call TRBD1 (5 bases). Trimming pared 7 bases from V and 14 bases from J, leaving 15 bases between. This CDR3 spans 12 amino acids. In nucleotides, the CDR3 is TGTGCCAGCACCGTCGGAGGGGTTTCCCTCCACTTT. Translated: CASTVGGVSLHF.

This clonotype was detected ten times or more. V is TRBV7-2 and J is TRBJ2-5, with 8 bases aligning to TRBD2. V shed 5 bases, J shed 4 bases, and the junction held 6 bases outside the gene matches. In germline, CDR1 is SGHTA, CDR2 FQGNSA. The length of the CDR3 is 14 residues. The CDR3 sequence is CASSGRRGAETQYF. The CDR3 DNA sequence: TGTGCCAGCAGCGGTAGGCGGGGGGCAGAGACCCAGTACTTC.